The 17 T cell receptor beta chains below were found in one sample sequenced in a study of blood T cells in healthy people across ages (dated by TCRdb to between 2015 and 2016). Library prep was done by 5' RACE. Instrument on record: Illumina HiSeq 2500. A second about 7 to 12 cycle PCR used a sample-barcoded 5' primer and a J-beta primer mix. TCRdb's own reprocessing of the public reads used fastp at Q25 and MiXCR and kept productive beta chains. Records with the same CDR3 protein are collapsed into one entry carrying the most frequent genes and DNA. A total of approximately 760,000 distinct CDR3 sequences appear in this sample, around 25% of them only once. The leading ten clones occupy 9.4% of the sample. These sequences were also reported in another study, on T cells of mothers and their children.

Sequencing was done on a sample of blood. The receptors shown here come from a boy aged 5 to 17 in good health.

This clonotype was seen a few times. The CDR3 nucleotides read TGTGCCATCAGTGAGAATTTCGGGACAGGGCAGATCAGAGCCAAAAACATTCAGTACTTC. It encodes CAISENFGTGQIRAKNIQYF. This chain uses TRBV10-3 with TRBJ2-4; 9 bases are a match to TRBD1. V trimming: 2 bases; J trimming: 0 bases; junction bases outside the gene matches: 14. The CDR3 has 20 residues. Germline V CDR1 and CDR2: ENHRY, SYGVKD.

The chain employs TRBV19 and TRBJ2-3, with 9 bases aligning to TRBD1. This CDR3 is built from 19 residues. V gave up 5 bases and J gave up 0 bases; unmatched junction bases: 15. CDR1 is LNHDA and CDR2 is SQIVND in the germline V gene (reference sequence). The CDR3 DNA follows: TGTGCCAGTAGTCTCCTAGGACAGGGGAGGGGCACTAGCACAGATACGCAGTATTTT. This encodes CASSLLGQGRGTSTDTQYF.

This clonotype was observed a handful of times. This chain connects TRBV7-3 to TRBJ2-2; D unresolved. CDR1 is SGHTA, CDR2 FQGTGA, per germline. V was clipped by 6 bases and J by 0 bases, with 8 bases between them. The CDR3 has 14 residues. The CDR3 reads CASSFYSNTGELFF. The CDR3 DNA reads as TGTGCCAGCAGTTTTTATTCGAACACCGGGGAGCTGTTTTTT.

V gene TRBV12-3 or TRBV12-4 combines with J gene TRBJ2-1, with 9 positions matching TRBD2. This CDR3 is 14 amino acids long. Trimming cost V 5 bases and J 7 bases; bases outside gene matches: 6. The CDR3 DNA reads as TGTGCCAGCAGTCTCACTAGCGGGTGGAATGAGCAGTTCTTC. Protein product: CASSLTSGWNEQFF.

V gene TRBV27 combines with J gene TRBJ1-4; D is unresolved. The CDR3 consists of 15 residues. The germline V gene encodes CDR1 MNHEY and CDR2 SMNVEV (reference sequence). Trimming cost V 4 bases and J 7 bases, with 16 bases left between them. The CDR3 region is CASSSINGIREKLFF. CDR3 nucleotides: TGTGCCAGCAGTTCGATTAACGGTATACGTGAAAAACTGTTTTTT.

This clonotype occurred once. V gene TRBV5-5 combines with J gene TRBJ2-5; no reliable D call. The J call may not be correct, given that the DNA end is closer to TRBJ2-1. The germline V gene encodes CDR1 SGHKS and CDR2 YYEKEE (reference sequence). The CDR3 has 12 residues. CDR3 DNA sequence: TGTGCCAGCAGCTTGGAAATAAAAAGGCAGTTCTTC. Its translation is CASSLEIKRQFF.

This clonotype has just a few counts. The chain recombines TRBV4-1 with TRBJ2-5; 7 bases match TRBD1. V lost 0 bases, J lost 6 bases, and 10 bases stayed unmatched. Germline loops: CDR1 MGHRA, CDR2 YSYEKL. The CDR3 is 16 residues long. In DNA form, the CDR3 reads TGCGCCAGCAGCCAAGATGCCCAGACAGGGCTGAAGACCCAGTACTTC. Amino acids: CASSQDAQTGLKTQYF.

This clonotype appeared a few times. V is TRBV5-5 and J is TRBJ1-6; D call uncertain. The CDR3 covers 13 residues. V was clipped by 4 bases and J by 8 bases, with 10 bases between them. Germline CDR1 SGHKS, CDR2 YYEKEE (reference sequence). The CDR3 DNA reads TGTGCCAGCAGCCTGTCGGGCGATTCACCCCTCCACTTT. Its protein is CASSLSGDSPLHF.

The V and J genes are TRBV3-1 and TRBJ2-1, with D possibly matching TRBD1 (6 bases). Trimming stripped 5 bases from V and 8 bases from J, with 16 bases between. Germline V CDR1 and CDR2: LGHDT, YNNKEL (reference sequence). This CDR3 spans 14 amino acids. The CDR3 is CASSSDHRVDEQFF. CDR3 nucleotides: TGTGCCAGCAGCTCAGACCACAGGGTAGATGAGCAGTTCTTC.

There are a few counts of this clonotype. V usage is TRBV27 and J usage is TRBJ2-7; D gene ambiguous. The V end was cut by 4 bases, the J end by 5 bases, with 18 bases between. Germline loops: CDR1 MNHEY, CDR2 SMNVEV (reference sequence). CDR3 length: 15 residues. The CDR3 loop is CASSYDSLGRDEQYF. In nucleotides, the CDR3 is TGTGCCAGCAGTTACGACTCCTTGGGTAGGGACGAGCAGTACTTC.

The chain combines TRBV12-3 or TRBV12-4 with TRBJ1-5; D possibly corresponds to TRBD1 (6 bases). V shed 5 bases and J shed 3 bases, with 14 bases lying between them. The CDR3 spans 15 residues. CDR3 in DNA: TGTGCCAGCAGTCAAACAGGGCGACCCAATCAGCCCCAGCATTTT. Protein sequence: CASSQTGRPNQPQHF.

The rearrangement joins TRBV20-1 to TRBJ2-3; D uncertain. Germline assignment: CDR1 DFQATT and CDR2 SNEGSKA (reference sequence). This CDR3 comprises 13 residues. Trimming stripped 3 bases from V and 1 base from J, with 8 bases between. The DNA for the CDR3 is TGCAGTGCTAGTATTGCGGGCACAGATACGCAGTATTTT. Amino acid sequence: CSASIAGTDTQYF.

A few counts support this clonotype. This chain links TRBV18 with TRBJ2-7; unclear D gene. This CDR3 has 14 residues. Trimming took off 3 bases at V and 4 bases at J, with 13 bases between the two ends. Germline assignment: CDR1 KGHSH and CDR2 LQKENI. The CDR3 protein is CASSPGSREYEQYF. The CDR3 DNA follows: TGTGCCAGCTCACCGGGCAGCCGCGAATACGAGCAGTACTTC.

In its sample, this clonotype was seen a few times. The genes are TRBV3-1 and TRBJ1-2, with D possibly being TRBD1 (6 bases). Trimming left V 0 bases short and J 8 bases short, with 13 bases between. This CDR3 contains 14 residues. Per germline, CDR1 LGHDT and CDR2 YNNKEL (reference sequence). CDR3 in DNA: TGTGCCAGCAGCCAAGATCATGGGGGGCGAGGCTACACCTTC. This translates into CASSQDHGGRGYTF.

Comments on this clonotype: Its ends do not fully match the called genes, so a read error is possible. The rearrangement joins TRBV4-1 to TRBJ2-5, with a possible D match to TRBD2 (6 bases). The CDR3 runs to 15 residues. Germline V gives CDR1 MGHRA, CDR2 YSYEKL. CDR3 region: CASSPRRGSRETRYF. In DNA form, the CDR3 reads TGCGCCAGCAGCCCAAGGAGGGGTTCGAGGGAGACCCGGTACTTC.

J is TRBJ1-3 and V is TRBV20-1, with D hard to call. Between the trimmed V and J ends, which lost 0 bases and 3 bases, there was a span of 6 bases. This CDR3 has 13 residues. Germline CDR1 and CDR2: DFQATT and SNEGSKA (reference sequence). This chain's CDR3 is CSAREPGGNTIYF. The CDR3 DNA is TGCAGTGCTAGAGAACCGGGTGGAAACACCATATATTTT.

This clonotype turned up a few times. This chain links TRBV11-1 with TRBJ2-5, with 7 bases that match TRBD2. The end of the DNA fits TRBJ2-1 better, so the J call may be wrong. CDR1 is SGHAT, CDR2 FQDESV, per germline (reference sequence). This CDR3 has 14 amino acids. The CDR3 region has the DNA TGTGCCAGCAGCCCGGGACTACCTTACAATGAGCAGTTCTTC. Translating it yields CASSPGLPYNEQFF.